Here is one TCR beta chain with its context. Its antigen remains unidentified. No much larger clone exists at a distance of one base, and base qualities are not known. Collaborating institutions collected whole blood in K2EDTA tubes following their own protocols. Collaborator samples were shipped for TCRbeta analysis as frozen whole blood, isolated PBMCs, or DNA extracted from either sample type. The immunoSEQ Assay, a bias-controlled multiplex PCR, was used to amplify TCRbeta CDR3 regions from genomic DNA. The original pipeline was this. Nucleated cell counts per sample were estimated from amplification of reference gene primers within the assay. To quantify the absolute abundance of each unique TCRbeta CDR3 rearrangement, sequence reads were collapsed and filtered. For each sample, productive Simpson clonality was calculated as the square root of Simpson's diversity index over productive rearrangements. Here the immuneACCESS table is served through TCRdb, limited to in-frame sequences with V and J called. Missing clones are a known gap in these copies; in checked studies unresolved V genes cover under half, and the rest lacks a known reason. From that table come the V and J calls and clone size; the DNA was used to work out D and trimming. This sample holds about 220,000 clones; about 90% were observed only once. The ten largest clones take up 1.9% of the sample.

The data belong to a study of blood T cell repertoires in COVID-19 (dated by TCRdb to 2020 to 2021). About the investigation overall: The collaborator samples originated in the United States, Italy and Spain and spanned the acute and convalescent phases of COVID-19. The prospective study material was composed of cDNA or gDNA derived from T cells, B-cell-depleted T cells, or PBMCs. The repertoires were made available in a free public database intended to serve as a resource for research on the immune response to SARS-CoV-2. The sample metadata nearly always contained a de-identified subject ID, COVID-19 status, age in years and sex. The dataset comprised deeply sampled blood TCRbeta repertoires from subjects exposed to, actively infected with, or recovered from COVID-19. The samples were drawn from the first 160 participants of the ongoing ImmuneRACE study and from over a thousand subjects provided by 6 global collaborators. HLA class I and class II types, where available, came from metadata supplied by the sample provider rather than from assay-based typing. General findings and caveats noted by the study authors: Clinical and demographic metadata were provided uncurated, with the amount varying by source and participant.

Measured from the cysteine to the phenylalanine, the CDR3 is 16 residues long. Only the CDR3 part of the read is kept: 48 bases, read in frame from the first base. V trim: 3 bases; J trim: 6 bases; unmatched bases: 11. CDR1 and CDR2 are read off the germline V gene as SGDLS and YYNGEE. The specimen sequenced was peripheral blood. The chain couples TRBV9 to TRBJ1-2, and 10 junction bases match TRBD1. The sequence was obtained from a man in his forties with active or convalescent COVID-19. The CDR3 corresponds to CASSGWVGQGENGYTF. In nucleotide form, the sequence is TGTGCCAGCAGCGGCTGGGTTGGACAGGGGGAGAATGGCTACACCTTC.